This T cell receptor (beta chain) is from a study of blood T cell repertoires in COVID-19 (dated by TCRdb to 2020 to 2022). In the study overall: Samples covering the acute and convalescent phases of COVID-19 were provided by collaborators in the United States, Italy and Spain. The material from the prospective study consisted of cDNA or gDNA derived from T cells, B-cell-depleted T cells, or PBMCs. Nearly every sample came with metadata listing a de-identified subject ID, COVID-19 status, age in years and sex. HLA class I and class II types, where available, came from metadata supplied by the sample provider rather than from assay-based typing. The repertoires were released in a freely available public database intended as a resource for research on the immune response to SARS-CoV-2. Deeply sampled blood TCRbeta repertoires from subjects exposed to, actively infected with, or recovered from COVID-19 were included in the dataset. Samples came from the ongoing ImmuneRACE study (first 160 participants) plus 1,254 subjects from 6 global collaborators. Broader findings and caveats from the paper: The quantity of clinical and demographic metadata differed by source and by participant and was supplied without curation.

Collaborating institutions collected whole blood in K2EDTA tubes following their own protocols. For TCRbeta analysis, collaborator samples were shipped as frozen whole blood, as isolated PBMCs, or as DNA extracted from either sample type. TCRbeta CDR3 regions were amplified from genomic DNA by means of the immunoSEQ Assay, a bias-controlled multiplex PCR. Concerning the study's data processing: Nucleated cell counts per sample were estimated from amplification of reference gene primers within the assay. To quantify the absolute abundance of each unique TCRbeta CDR3 rearrangement, sequence reads were collapsed and filtered. Productive Simpson clonality was computed per sample as the square root of Simpson's diversity index over productive rearrangements. Not all clones reach the TCRdb copy of this immuneACCESS table, which keeps in-frame sequences only. Checked studies attribute under half of the gap to unresolved V genes and leave the rest unexplained. V and J calls and clone size are copied from that table; D and trimming were computed from the DNA. The sample profile shows 98,000 or so clones; about 89% of them were found once. The ten most abundant clones make up 5% to 6.5% of the sample.

As for this clone: Its target antigen remains unknown. No base qualities exist here, and no much larger clone lies one base off it.

CDR1 and CDR2, per the germline V gene, are LGHNA and YNFKEQ. Its CDR3 holds 15 amino acids, cysteine through phenylalanine. The CDR3 DNA has 45 bases and is translated from base 1. At the junction V is shortened by 0 bases and J by 7 bases; bases outside the gene matches: 4. The origin of this receptor is a human donor in a cohort sampled during active COVID-19. Source material: peripheral blood. The rearrangement combines TRBV4-2 with TRBJ1-4; TRBD1 aligns with 8 central bases. The CDR3 sequence is CASSQDRQGAEKLFF. The sequenced DNA: TGTGCCAGCAGCCAAGATCGCCAGGGGGCTGAAAAACTGTTTTTT.